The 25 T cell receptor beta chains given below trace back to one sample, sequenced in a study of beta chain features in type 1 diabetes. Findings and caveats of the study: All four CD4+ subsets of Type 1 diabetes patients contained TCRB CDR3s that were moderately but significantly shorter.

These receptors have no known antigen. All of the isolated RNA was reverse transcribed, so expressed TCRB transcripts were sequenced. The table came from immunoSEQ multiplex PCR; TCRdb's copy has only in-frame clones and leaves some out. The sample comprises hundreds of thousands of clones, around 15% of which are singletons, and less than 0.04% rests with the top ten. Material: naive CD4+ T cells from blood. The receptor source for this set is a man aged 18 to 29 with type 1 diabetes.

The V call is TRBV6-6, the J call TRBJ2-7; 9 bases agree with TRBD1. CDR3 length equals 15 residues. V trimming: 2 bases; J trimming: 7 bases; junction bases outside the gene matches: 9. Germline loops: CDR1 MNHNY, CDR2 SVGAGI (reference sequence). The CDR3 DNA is TGTGCCAGCAGTTACCCAGGACAGGGGCTCTGGGAGCAGTACTTC. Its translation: CASSYPGQGLWEQYF.

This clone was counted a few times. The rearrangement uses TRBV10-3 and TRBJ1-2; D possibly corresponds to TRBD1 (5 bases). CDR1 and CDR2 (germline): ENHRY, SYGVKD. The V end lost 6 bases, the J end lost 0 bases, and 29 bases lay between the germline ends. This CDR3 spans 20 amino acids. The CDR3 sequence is CAISRDGVSDLTHPNYGYTF. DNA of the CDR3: TGTGCCATCAGCAGGGATGGTGTTAGTGACCTGACCCATCCTAACTATGGCTACACCTTC.

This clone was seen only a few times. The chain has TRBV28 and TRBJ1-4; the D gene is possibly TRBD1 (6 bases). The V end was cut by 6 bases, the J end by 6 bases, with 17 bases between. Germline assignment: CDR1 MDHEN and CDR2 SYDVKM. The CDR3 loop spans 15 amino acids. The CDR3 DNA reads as TGTGCCAGCAGCTCTGGGGGCAGCACTGATGAAAAACTGTTTTTT. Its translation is CASSSGGSTDEKLFF.

The CDR3 DNA follows: TGTGCCAGCAGCTTTGACTTGGAAGTCACTGAAGCTTTCTTT. Protein product: CASSFDLEVTEAFF. V usage is TRBV7-9 and J usage is TRBJ1-1, with D uncertain. V was shortened by 3 bases and J by 4 bases, with 12 bases between the two germline ends. Germline CDR1 reads SEHNR; CDR2 reads FQNEAQ (reference sequence). The CDR3 has 14 residues.

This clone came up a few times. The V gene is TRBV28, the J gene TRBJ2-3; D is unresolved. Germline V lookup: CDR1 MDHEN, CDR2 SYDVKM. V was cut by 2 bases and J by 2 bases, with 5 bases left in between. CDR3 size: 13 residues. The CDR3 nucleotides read TGTGCCAGCAGTTTAGTGACCACAGATACGCAGTATTTT. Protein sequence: CASSLVTTDTQYF. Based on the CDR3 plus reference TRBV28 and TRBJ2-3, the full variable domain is DVKVTQSSRYLVKRTGEKVFLECVQDMDHENMFWYRQDPGLGLRLIYFSYDVKMKEKGDIPEGYSVSREKKERFSLILESASTNQTSMYLCASSLVTTDTQYFGPGTRLTVL.

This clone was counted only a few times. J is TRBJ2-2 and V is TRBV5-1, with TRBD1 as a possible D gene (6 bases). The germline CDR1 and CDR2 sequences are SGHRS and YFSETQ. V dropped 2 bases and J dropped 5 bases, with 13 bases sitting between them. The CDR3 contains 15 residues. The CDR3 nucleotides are TGCGCCAGCAGCTTTTTGTCAGGGGAAACCGGGGAGCTGTTTTTT. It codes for CASSFLSGETGELFF.

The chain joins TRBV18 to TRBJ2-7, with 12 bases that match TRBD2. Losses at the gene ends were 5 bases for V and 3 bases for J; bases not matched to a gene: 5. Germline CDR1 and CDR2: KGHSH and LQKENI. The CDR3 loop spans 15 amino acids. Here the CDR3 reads CASSTGTSGFYEQYF. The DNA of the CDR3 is TGTGCCAGCTCAACCGGGACTAGCGGGTTCTACGAGCAGTACTTC.

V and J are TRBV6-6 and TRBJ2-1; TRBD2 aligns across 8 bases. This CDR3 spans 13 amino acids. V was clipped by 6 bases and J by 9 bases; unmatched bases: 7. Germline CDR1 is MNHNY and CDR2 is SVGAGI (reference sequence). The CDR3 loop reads CASRVSGMVEQFF. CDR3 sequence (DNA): TGTGCCAGCAGGGTTAGCGGGATGGTTGAGCAGTTCTTC.

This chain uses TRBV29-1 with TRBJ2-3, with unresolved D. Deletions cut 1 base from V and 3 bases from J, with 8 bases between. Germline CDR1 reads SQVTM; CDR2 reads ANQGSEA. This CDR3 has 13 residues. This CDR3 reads CSVEVSGTDTQYF. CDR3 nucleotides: TGCAGCGTTGAAGTATCCGGAACAGATACGCAGTATTTT.

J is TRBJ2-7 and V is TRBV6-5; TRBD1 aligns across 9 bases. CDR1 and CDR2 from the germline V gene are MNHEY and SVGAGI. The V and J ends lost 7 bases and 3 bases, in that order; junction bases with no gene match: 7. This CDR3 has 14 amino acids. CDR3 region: CASTPTGGGYEQYF. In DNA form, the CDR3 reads TGTGCCAGCACCCCAACAGGGGGCGGCTACGAGCAGTACTTC.

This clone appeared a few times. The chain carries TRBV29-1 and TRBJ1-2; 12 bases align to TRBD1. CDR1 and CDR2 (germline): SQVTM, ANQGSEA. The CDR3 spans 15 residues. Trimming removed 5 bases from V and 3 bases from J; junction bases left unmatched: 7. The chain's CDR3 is CSVPGQGAVDYGYTF. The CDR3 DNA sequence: TGCAGCGTTCCGGGACAGGGGGCGGTGGACTATGGCTACACCTTC.

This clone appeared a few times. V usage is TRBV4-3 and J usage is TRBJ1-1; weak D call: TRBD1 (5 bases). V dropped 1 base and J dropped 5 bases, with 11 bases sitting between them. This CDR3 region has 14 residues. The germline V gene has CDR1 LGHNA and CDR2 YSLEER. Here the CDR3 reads CASSQAGVYTEAFF. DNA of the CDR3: TGCGCCAGCAGCCAAGCGGGGGTTTATACTGAAGCTTTCTTT.

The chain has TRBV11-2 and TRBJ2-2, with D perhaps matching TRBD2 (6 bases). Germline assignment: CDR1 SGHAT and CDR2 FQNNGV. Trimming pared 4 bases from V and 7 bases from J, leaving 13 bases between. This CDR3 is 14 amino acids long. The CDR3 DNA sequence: TGTGCCAGCAGCTCCCTTCGGGGGTTCGGGGAGCTGTTTTTT. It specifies CASSSLRGFGELFF.

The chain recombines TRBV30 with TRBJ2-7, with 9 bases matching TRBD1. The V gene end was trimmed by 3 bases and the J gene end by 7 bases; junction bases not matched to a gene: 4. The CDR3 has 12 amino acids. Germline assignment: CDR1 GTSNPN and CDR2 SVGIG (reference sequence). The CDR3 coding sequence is TGTGCCTGGAGACAGGGGGCGGGGGAGCAGTACTTC. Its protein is CAWRQGAGEQYF.

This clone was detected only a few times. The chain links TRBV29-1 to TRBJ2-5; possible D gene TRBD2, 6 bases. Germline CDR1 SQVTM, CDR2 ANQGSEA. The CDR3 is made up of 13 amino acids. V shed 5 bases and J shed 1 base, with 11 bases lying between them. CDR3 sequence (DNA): TGCAGCGTTCGGGCGGGGATCCAAGAGACCCAGTACTTC. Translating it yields CSVRAGIQETQYF.

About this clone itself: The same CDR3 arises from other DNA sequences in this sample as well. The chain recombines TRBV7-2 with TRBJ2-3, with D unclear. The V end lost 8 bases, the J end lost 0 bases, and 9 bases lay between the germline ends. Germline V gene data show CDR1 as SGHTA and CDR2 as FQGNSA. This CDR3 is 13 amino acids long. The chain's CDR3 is CASRKTSTDTQYF. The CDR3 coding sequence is TGTGCCAGCCGTAAAACTAGCACAGATACGCAGTATTTT.

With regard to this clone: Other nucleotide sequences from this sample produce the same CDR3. The CDR3: CASSYSDSNYGYTF. The CDR3 DNA is TGTGCCAGCAGTTATTCGGACAGTAACTATGGCTACACCTTC. The chain uses TRBV6-5 and TRBJ1-2; possible D gene TRBD1, 6 bases. Germline V lookup: CDR1 MNHEY, CDR2 SVGAGI. The V and J ends lost 3 bases and 1 base respectively, with 9 bases between them. The CDR3 runs to 14 residues.

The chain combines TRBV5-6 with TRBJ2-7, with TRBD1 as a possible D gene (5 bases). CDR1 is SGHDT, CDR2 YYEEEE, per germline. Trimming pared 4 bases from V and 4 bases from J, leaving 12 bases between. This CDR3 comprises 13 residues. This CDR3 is CASSLLKGYEQYF. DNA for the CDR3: TGTGCCAGCAGCCTACTGAAGGGGTACGAGCAGTACTTC. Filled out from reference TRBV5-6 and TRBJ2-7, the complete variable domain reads DAGVTQSPTHLIKTRGQQVTLRCSPKSGHDTVSWYQQALGQGPQFIFQYYEEEERQRGNFPDRFSGHQFPNYSSELNVNALLLGDSALYLCASSLLKGYEQYFGPGTRLTVT.

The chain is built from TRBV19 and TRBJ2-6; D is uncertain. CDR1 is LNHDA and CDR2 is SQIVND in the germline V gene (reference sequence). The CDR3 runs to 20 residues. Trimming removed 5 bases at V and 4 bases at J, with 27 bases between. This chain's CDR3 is CASSVHPSATLTRGANVLTF. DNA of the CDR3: TGTGCCAGTAGTGTACATCCGAGCGCCACCCTCACGAGGGGGGCCAACGTCCTGACTTTC.

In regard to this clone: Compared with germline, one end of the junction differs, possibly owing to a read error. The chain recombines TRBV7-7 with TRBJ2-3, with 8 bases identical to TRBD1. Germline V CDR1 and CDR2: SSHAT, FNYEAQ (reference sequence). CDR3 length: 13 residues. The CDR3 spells CASSSQGADTQYF. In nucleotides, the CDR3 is TGTGCTAGCAGCTCACAGGGGGCAGATACGCAGTATTTT.

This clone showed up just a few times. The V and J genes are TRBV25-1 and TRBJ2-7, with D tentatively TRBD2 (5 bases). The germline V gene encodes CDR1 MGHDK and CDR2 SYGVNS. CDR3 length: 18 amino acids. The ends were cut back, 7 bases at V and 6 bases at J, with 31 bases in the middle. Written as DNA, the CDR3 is TGTGCCAGCACCCTCAACAAAACCTGGTGGACTCCAATACGCGAGCAGTACTTC. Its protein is CASTLNKTWWTPIREQYF.

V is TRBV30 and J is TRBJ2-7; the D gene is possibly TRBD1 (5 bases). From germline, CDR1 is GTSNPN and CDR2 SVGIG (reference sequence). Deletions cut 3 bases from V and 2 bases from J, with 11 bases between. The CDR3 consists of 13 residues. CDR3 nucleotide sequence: TGTGCCTGGAGCCTTGACAGCGCCTACGAGCAGTACTTC. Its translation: CAWSLDSAYEQYF.

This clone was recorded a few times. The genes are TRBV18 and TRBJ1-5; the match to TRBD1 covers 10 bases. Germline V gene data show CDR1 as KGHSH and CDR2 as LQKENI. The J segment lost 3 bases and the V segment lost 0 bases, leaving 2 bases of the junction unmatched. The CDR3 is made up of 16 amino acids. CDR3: CASSPPGTGVNQPQHF. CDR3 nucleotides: TGTGCCAGCTCACCACCCGGGACAGGGGTCAATCAGCCCCAGCATTTT. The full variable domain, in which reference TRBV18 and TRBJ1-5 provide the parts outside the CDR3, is NAGVMQNPRHLVRRRGQEARLRCSPMKGHSHVYWYRQLPEEGLKFMVYLQKENIIDESGMPKERFSAEFPKEGPSILRIQQVVRGDSAAYFCASSPPGTGVNQPQHFGDGTRLSIL.

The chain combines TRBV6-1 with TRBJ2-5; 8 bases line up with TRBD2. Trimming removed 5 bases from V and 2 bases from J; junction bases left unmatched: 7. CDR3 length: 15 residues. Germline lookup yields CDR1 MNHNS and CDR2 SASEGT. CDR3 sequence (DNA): TGTGCCAGCAGTTTCAGCGGGGGTGAACAAGAGACCCAGTACTTC. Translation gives CASSFSGGEQETQYF.

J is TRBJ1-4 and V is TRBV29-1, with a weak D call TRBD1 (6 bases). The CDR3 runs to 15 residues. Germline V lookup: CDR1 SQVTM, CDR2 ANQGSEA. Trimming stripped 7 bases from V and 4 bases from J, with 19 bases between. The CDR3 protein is CSEQGGKPVNEKLFF. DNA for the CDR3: TGCAGCGAACAGGGCGGGAAACCCGTTAATGAAAAACTGTTTTTT.